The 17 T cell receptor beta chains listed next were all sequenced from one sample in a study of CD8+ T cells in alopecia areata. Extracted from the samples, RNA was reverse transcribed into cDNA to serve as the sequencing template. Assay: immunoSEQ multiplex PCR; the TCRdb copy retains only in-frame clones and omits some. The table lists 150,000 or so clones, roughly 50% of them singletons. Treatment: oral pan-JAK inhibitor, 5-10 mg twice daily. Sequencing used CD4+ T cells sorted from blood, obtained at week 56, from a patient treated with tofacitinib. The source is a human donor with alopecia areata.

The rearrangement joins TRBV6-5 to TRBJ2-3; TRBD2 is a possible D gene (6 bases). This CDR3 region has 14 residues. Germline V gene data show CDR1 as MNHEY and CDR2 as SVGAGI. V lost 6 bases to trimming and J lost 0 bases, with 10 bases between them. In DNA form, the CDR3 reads TGTGCCAGCAGGCGGGACCTTAGCACAGATACGCAGTATTTT. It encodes CASRRDLSTDTQYF.

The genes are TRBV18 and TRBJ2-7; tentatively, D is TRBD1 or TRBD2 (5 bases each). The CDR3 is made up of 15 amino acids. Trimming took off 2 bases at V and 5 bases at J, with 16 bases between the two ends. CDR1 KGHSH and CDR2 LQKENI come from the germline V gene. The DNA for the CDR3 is TGTGCCAGCTCACCAAGGTCAGGGACCCTTCACGAGCAGTACTTC. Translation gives CASSPRSGTLHEQYF.

This CDR3 reads CASSSTENYGYTF. CDR3 bases: TGCGCCAGCAGCTCGACAGAGAACTATGGCTACACCTTC. The chain couples TRBV5-1 to TRBJ1-2, with a tentative D call TRBD1 (5 bases). Germline V gene data show CDR1 as SGHRS and CDR2 as YFSETQ. V lost 3 bases, J lost 2 bases, and 8 bases lay in between. The CDR3 runs to 13 residues.

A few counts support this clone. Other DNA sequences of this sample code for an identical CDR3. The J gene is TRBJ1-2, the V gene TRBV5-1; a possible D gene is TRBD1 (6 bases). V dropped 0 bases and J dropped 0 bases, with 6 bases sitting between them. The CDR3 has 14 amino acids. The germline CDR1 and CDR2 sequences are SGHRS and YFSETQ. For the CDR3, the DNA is TGCGCCAGCAGCTTGGACAGGGCTAACTATGGCTACACCTTC. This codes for CASSLDRANYGYTF.

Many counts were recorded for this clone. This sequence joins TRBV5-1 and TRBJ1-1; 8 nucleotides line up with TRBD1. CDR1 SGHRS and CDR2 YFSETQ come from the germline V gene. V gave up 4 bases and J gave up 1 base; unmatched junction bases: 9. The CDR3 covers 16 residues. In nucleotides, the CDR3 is TGCGCCAGCAGCCCACAGACAGGGGCAGGGAACACTGAAGCTTTCTTT. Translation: CASSPQTGAGNTEAFF.

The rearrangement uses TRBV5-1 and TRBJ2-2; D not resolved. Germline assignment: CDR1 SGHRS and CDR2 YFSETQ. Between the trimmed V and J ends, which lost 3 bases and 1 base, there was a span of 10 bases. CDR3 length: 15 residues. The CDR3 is CASSSRTVNTGELFF. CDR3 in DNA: TGCGCCAGCAGCTCTAGGACGGTGAACACCGGGGAGCTGTTTTTT.

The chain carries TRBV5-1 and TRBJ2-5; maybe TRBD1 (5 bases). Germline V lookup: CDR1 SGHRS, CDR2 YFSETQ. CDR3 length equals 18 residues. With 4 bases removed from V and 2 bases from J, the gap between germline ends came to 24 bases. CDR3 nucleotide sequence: TGCGCCAGCAGCAAGCAGGGTACTGGGGCGGTAACTCAAGAGACCCAGTACTTC. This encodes CASSKQGTGAVTQETQYF.

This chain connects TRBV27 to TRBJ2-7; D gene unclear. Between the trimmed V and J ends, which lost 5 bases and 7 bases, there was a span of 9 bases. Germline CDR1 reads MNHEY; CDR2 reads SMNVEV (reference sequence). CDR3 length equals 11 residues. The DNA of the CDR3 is TGTGCCAGCAGTCGGTTGGGGGAGCAGTACTTC. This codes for CASSRLGEQYF.

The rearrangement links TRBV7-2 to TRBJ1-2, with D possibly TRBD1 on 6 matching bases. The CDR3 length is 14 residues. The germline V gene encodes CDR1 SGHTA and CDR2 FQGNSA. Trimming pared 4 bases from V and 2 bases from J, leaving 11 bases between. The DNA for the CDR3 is TGTGCCAGCAGCTCCCACAGGGCCAACTATGGCTACACCTTC. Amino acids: CASSSHRANYGYTF.

The DNA of the CDR3 is TGTGCCAGCAGTTACGTGGGACTAGGCATCGGGGAGACCCAGTACTTC. As protein: CASSYVGLGIGETQYF. This chain joins TRBV6-5 and TRBJ2-5; 8 nucleotides line up with TRBD2. Germline CDR1 MNHEY, CDR2 SVGAGI. With 2 bases clipped from V and 5 bases from J, the junction kept 10 bases outside the gene matches. This CDR3 is built from 16 residues.

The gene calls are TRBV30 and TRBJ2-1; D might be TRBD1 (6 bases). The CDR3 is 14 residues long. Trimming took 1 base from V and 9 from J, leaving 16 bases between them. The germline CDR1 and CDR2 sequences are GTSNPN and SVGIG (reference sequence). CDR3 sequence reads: CAWSGRQGKSEQFF. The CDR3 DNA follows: TGTGCCTGGAGTGGAAGGCAGGGGAAGTCTGAGCAGTTCTTC.

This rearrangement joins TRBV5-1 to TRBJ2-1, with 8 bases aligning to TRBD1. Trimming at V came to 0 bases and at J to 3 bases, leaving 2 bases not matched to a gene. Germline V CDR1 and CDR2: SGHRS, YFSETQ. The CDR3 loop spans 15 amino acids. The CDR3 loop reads CASSLDGQGYNEQFF. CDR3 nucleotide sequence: TGCGCCAGCAGCTTGGACGGACAGGGCTACAATGAGCAGTTCTTC.

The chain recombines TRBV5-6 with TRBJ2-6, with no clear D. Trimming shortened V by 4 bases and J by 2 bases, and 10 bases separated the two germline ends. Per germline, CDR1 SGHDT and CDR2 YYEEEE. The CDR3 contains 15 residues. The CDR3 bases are TGTGCCAGCAGCCCGGTAGGGACTGGGGCCAACGTCCTGACTTTC. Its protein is CASSPVGTGANVLTF.

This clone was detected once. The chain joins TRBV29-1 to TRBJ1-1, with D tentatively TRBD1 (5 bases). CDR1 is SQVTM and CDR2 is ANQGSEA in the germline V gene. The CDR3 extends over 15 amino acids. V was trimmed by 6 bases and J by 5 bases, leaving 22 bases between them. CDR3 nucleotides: TGCAGCGTGGTTTATTATGGGGGTGAAGGTACTGAAGCTTTCTTT. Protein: CSVVYYGGEGTEAFF.

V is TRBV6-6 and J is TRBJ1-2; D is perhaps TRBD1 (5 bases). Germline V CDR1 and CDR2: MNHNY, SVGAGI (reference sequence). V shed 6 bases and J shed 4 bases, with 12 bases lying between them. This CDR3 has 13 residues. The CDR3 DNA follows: TGTGCCAGCAGGACAGACAGTCGCTATGGCTACACCTTC. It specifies CASRTDSRYGYTF.

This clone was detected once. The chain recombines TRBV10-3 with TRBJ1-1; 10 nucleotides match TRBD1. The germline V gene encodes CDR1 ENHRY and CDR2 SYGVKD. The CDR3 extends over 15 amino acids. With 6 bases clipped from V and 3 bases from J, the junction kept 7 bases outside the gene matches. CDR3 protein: CAIRGTGTGDTEAFF. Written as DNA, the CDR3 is TGTGCCATCAGGGGAACCGGGACAGGGGACACTGAAGCTTTCTTT.

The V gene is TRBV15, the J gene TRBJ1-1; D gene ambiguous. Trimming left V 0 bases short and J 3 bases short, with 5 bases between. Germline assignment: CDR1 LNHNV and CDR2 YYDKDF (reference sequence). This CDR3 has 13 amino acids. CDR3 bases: TGTGCCACCAGCAGAGATGGGCACACTGAAGCTTTCTTT. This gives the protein CATSRDGHTEAFF.